The clone carrying this TCR beta chain was observed at least ten times. Its specificity is not known. This record comes from a study of T cells in Graves' hyperthyroidism and ophthalmopathy. Trimming removed 5 bases from V and 3 bases from J; junction bases left unmatched: 2. CDR3 length equals 13 residues. The germline V gene encodes CDR1 DFQATT and CDR2 SNEGSKA (reference sequence). No progression to ophthalmopathy during 18 months of follow-up defined stable disease. RNA transcripts were the template for amplifying TCR beta CDR3 regions. HTBI primers were the set used in a first-round RT-PCR of the TCR CDR3. TCRdb independently ran MiXCR on the multiplex PCR reads; one entry per CDR3 protein. The sample has hundreds of thousands of distinct CDR3 sequences, under 60% seen once. General observations from the study: Ophthalmopathy could be told apart from stable hyperthyroidism with a 13 V-J model.

The chain has TRBV20-1 and TRBJ1-4; 8 positions match TRBD1. What was sequenced was peripheral blood or thyroid tissue (not recorded which). The clonotype comes from a woman between 18 and 30 years old with Graves' hyperthyroidism. CDR3 DNA sequence: TGCAGTGCTCCACAGGGGGCTAATGAAAAACTGTTTTTT. This gives the protein CSAPQGANEKLFF.